Listed here is a single TCR beta chain. Seattle-derived patients entered the study during active infection and were followed longitudinally. V lost 6 bases and J lost 0, with 12 bases in between. From germline, CDR1 is MNHEY and CDR2 SMNVEV (reference sequence). This CDR3 is built from 15 residues. In the original workflow: From reference gene primer amplification, estimates of nucleated cell counts were derived. The repertoire was sequenced with immunoSEQ multiplex PCR; TCRdb's copy has only in-frame clones and lacks some. From that table come the V and J calls and clone size; the DNA was used to work out D and trimming. The sample holds about 180,000 clones, about 88% seen once. This specimen belongs to a study of blood T cell repertoires in COVID-19. Looking at the study overall: The United States, Italy and Spain were the sources of the acute and convalescent COVID-19 samples. In each case, the material was cDNA or gDNA derived from T cells, B-cell-depleted T cells, or PBMCs.

The specimen sequenced was peripheral blood. The clonotype was recovered from a man aged 60 to 75 with COVID-19, enrolled during active disease. J is TRBJ2-1 and V is TRBV27; D is undetermined. The DNA of the CDR3 is TGTGCCAGCAGCCATGGGCAGAGCTCCTACAATGAGCAGTTCTTC. It encodes CASSHGQSSYNEQFF.